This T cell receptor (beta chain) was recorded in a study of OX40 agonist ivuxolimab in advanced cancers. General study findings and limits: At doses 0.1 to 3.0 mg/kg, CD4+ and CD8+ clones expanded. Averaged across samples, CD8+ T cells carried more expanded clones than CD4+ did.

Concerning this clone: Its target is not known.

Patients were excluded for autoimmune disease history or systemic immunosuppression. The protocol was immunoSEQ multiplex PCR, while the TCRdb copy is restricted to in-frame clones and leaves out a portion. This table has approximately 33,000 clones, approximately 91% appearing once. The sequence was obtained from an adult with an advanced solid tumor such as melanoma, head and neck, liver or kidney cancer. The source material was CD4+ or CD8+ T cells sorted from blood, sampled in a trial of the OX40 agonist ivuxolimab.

The CDR3 nucleotides are TGTGCCAGCACCGCCACCGGGACAGGAGATTACGAGCAGTACTTC. Its translation: CASTATGTGDYEQYF. V usage is TRBV28 and J usage is TRBJ2-7, with 8 positions matching TRBD1. The CDR3 is 15 amino acids. Trimming at V came to 7 bases and at J to 4 bases, leaving 12 bases not matched to a gene. From germline, CDR1 is MDHEN and CDR2 SYDVKM. The full variable domain, its missing parts supplied by reference TRBV28 and TRBJ2-7, is DVKVTQSSRYLVKRTGEKVFLECVQDMDHENMFWYRQDPGLGLRLIYFSYDVKMKEKGDIPEGYSVSREKKERFSLILESASTNQTSMYLCASTATGTGDYEQYFGPGTRLTVT.